A single sample is the source of the 24 T cell receptor beta chains below, sequenced in a study of T cell responses to AZD1222 COVID-19 vaccine. Clones were read by immunoSEQ multiplex PCR, and TCRdb kept only the in-frame ones, dropping some. The sample records about 120,000 clones, 75% to 85% being singletons. The sequencing here drew on peripheral blood, taken 28 days after the second AZD1222 dose. These receptors all come from an adult who received the AZD1222 COVID-19 vaccine.

The chain carries TRBV6-6 and TRBJ2-4; D is undetermined. V lost 6 bases and J lost 6, with 9 bases in between. The CDR3 has 12 residues. Germline lookup yields CDR1 MNHNY and CDR2 SVGAGI (reference sequence). The CDR3 DNA follows: TGTGCCAGCAGCCGGATCTCAAACATTCAGTACTTC. Translating it yields CASSRISNIQYF.

In this sample, this clone turned up a few times. V gene TRBV6-2 or TRBV6-3 combines with J gene TRBJ2-2; D might be TRBD1 or TRBD2, each matching 5 bases. The CDR3 has 13 amino acids. V lost 6 bases and J lost 5, with 10 bases in between. Looked up from germline, CDR1 is MNHEY and CDR2 is SVGEGT. The CDR3 DNA reads TGTGCCAGCAGCACTGGGACGACCGGGGAGCTGTTTTTT. It is translated as CASSTGTTGELFF.

The genes are TRBV7-9 and TRBJ1-4; the D gene is possibly TRBD1 (5 bases). V lost 3 bases and J 4 bases, leaving 9 bases between the germline ends. In germline, CDR1 is SEHNR, CDR2 FQNEAQ (reference sequence). The CDR3 extends over 14 amino acids. The CDR3 here is CASSLRGVNEKLFF. DNA for the CDR3: TGTGCCAGCAGCTTGAGAGGGGTTAATGAAAAACTGTTTTTT.

This clone has a single count. V gene TRBV11-3 combines with J gene TRBJ2-7; no definite D call. This CDR3 region has 15 residues. Germline V gene lookup returns CDR1 SGHNT and CDR2 YENEEA. V was trimmed by 1 base and J by 0 bases, leaving 10 bases between them. CDR3 sequence (DNA): TGTGCCAGCAGCTTAGGAAACGGTCCCTCCTACGAGCAGTACTTC. Protein product: CASSLGNGPSYEQYF.

The gene calls are TRBV7-2 and TRBJ1-5; 10 bases line up with TRBD1. Looked up from germline, CDR1 is SGHTA and CDR2 is FQGNSA. The CDR3 length is 17 residues. The V segment lost 1 base and the J segment 3 bases; nucleotides outside the gene matches: 6. The CDR3 protein is CASSLVGTGANNQPQHF. As DNA, the CDR3 is TGTGCCAGCAGCTTAGTGGGGACAGGGGCCAACAATCAGCCCCAGCATTTT.

The chain has TRBV5-1 and TRBJ1-1, with D unclear. Trimming removed 1 base at V and 1 base at J, with 11 bases between. CDR1 and CDR2 (germline): SGHRS, YFSETQ. The CDR3 runs 15 residues. CDR3 coding DNA: TGCGCCAGCAGCTTGTCCGCAGGCCCGAACACTGAAGCTTTCTTT. Translated, it gives CASSLSAGPNTEAFF.

The genes are TRBV30 and TRBJ2-7; D possibly matches TRBD1 or TRBD2 (5 bases each). Germline CDR1 reads GTSNPN; CDR2 reads SVGIG (reference sequence). The CDR3 is 14 residues long. Between the trimmed V and J ends, which lost 3 bases and 3 bases, there was a span of 15 bases. CDR3 DNA sequence: TGTGCCTGGAGAGGGACGGGGAAGGGCTACGAGCAGTACTTC. Translating gives CAWRGTGKGYEQYF.

This chain uses TRBV5-1 with TRBJ2-1, with 8 bases matching TRBD1. The CDR3 extends over 15 amino acids. The germline CDR1 and CDR2 sequences are SGHRS and YFSETQ. V lost 6 bases to trimming and J lost 6 bases; unmatched junction nucleotides: 11. This CDR3 reads CASTNGGTGPNEQFF. CDR3 coding DNA: TGCGCCAGCACCAATGGGGGGACAGGCCCCAATGAGCAGTTCTTC.

The chain is built from TRBV5-5 and TRBJ1-3; no reliable D call. Germline V gene lookup returns CDR1 SGHKS and CDR2 YYEKEE (reference sequence). The V end was cut by 4 bases, the J end by 1 base, with 12 bases between. The CDR3 is made up of 15 amino acids. The CDR3: CASSPTLGSGNTIYF. The CDR3 bases are TGTGCCAGCAGCCCTACGTTGGGGTCTGGAAACACCATATATTTT.

V and J are TRBV5-1 and TRBJ2-3, with 8 bases that match TRBD1. CDR1 and CDR2 from the germline V gene are SGHRS and YFSETQ. The CDR3 runs 16 residues. Trimming took 3 bases from V and 0 from J; bases not matched to a gene: 6. CDR3 sequence (DNA): TGCGCCAGCAGCTCGGGACAGGCGACTAGCACAGATACGCAGTATTTT. It translates to CASSSGQATSTDTQYF.

The gene calls are TRBV29-1 and TRBJ1-1, with D hard to call. V was pared by 5 bases and J by 2 bases, with 9 bases between. CDR3 length: 12 residues. CDR1 is SQVTM and CDR2 is ANQGSEA in the germline V gene. This chain's CDR3 is CSVHQINTEAFF. CDR3 bases: TGCAGCGTTCACCAGATTAACACTGAAGCTTTCTTT.

The V call is TRBV6-5, the J call TRBJ1-1; no reliable D call. The CDR3 is 15 amino acids. V lost 4 bases to trimming and J lost 3 bases, with 15 bases between them. CDR1 is MNHEY, CDR2 SVGAGI, per germline. CDR3 nucleotide sequence: TGTGCCAGCAGTTTCGGCTTTGGCGATTACACTGAAGCTTTCTTT. Encoded protein: CASSFGFGDYTEAFF.

The CDR3 DNA reads TGTGCCAGTAGGAGAAGGGGGGACACCGGGGAGCTGTTTTTT. This gives the protein CASRRRGDTGELFF. The rearrangement links TRBV19 to TRBJ2-2; perhaps D is TRBD1 or TRBD2 (6 bases each). This CDR3 contains 14 residues. V lost 6 bases and J lost 3, with 11 bases in between. Germline CDR1 and CDR2: LNHDA and SQIVND (reference sequence).

The chain uses TRBV2 and TRBJ1-2; possible D gene TRBD1, 5 bases. Between the trimmed V and J ends, which lost 0 bases and 8 bases, there was a span of 34 bases. The CDR3 is 21 residues long. The V gene's germline CDR1 is SNHLY and CDR2 FYNNEI. The CDR3 loop reads CASSEARELGARSVAARGYTF. CDR3 nucleotide sequence: TGTGCCAGCAGTGAAGCGAGAGAATTAGGGGCTCGGTCAGTGGCTGCCCGGGGCTACACCTTC.

The CDR3 spells CASSPDWGNTEAFF. The DNA of the CDR3 is TGTGCCAGCTCACCGGACTGGGGGAACACTGAAGCTTTCTTT. The chain employs TRBV18 and TRBJ1-1, with no clear D. This CDR3 is 14 amino acids long. From germline, CDR1 is KGHSH and CDR2 LQKENI. V was cut by 3 bases and J by 1 base, with 9 bases left in between.

This chain uses TRBV19 with TRBJ1-1; a weak D match, TRBD1 (6 bases). CDR1 is LNHDA, CDR2 SQIVND, per germline (reference sequence). The V and J ends lost 3 bases and 0 bases respectively, with 14 bases between them. The CDR3 totals 16 residues. The CDR3 coding sequence is TGTGCCAGTAGTATGGGGGGCGGGGTCATGAACACTGAAGCTTTCTTT. Its protein is CASSMGGGVMNTEAFF. The whole variable domain, remainder taken from reference TRBV19 and TRBJ1-1, is DGGITQSPKYLFRKEGQNVTLSCEQNLNHDAMYWYRQDPGQGLRLIYYSQIVNDFQKGDIAEGYSVSREKKESFPLTVTSAQKNPTAFYLCASSMGGGVMNTEAFFGQGTRLTVV.

The V and J genes are TRBV6-2 or TRBV6-3 and TRBJ1-5; 8 bases map to TRBD1. V lost 5 bases and J lost 5; bases outside the gene matches: 8. The CDR3 totals 15 residues. The germline gives CDR1 MNHEY, CDR2 SVGEGT. The CDR3 region has the DNA TGTGCCAGCAGTATGCGACAGGGGTGGGATCAGCCCCAGCATTTT. This gives the protein CASSMRQGWDQPQHF.

The genes are TRBV12-3 or TRBV12-4 and TRBJ1-3, with no clear D. V was cut by 5 bases and J by 2 bases, with 7 bases left in between. CDR3 length: 13 amino acids. The CDR3 loop is CASSGYTGNTIYF. CDR3 nucleotides: TGTGCCAGCAGTGGATACACTGGAAACACCATATATTTT.

The J gene is TRBJ2-5, the V gene TRBV21-1; TRBD1 is the table's D call and was not checked against the DNA. TRBV21-1 has pseudogene status. This CDR3 spans 12 amino acids. The CDR3 spells CASRDSQETQYF. CDR3 in DNA: TGTGCCAGCAGGGACAGCCAAGAGACCCAGTACTTC.

This chain connects TRBV6-5 to TRBJ1-2; no definite D call. Trimming pared 6 bases from V and 8 bases from J, leaving 19 bases between. The V gene's germline CDR1 is MNHEY and CDR2 SVGAGI. The CDR3 covers 14 residues. The CDR3 loop is CASSGLTGNLGYTF. As DNA, the CDR3 is TGTGCCAGCAGCGGGCTAACGGGCAACTTGGGCTACACCTTC.

V gene TRBV4-3 combines with J gene TRBJ1-4, with D possibly matching TRBD1 (5 bases). Between the trimmed V and J ends, which lost 4 bases and 7 bases, there was a span of 10 bases. Germline V gene sequence: CDR1 LGHNA, CDR2 YSLEER. This CDR3 comprises 13 residues. CDR3 protein: CASSPRTSEKLFF. The CDR3 region has the DNA TGCGCCAGCAGCCCCCGGACAAGTGAAAAACTGTTTTTT.

This clone occurred once. The chain is built from TRBV4-3 and TRBJ1-2; possibly TRBD1 for D (5 bases). This CDR3 has 15 amino acids. V was cut by 4 bases and J by 3 bases, with 15 bases left in between. Germline assignment: CDR1 LGHNA and CDR2 YSLEER. DNA for the CDR3: TGCGCCAGCAGCCCGGACTTTGGGGACTACTATGGCTACACCTTC. Its protein product is CASSPDFGDYYGYTF.

V usage is TRBV7-2 and J usage is TRBJ1-6, with D unclear. The ends were cut back, 5 bases at V and 6 bases at J, with 8 bases in the middle. The CDR3 extends over 13 amino acids. Germline V CDR1 and CDR2: SGHTA, FQGNSA. The CDR3 sequence is CASSPKLNSPLHF. The CDR3 coding sequence is TGTGCCAGCAGCCCCAAGCTTAATTCACCCCTCCACTTT.

The rearrangement uses TRBV7-9 and TRBJ1-3, with D possibly matching TRBD1 (6 bases). The CDR3 is 16 residues long. The V end was cut by 1 base, the J end by 4 bases, with 14 bases between. CDR1 SEHNR and CDR2 FQNEAQ come from the germline V gene (reference sequence). The CDR3 reads CASSLERGADGNTIYF. CDR3 coding DNA: TGTGCCAGCAGCTTAGAGAGGGGGGCAGACGGAAACACCATATATTTT.